This T cell receptor beta chain was documented in a study of blood T cell repertoires in COVID-19. Study at large: The origin of the acute and convalescent COVID-19 samples was the United States, Italy and Spain.

Recruits, aged about 18 to 89 years, lived in 24 US areas. In the authors' workflow: Cell counts per sample came from amplifying reference gene primers. TCRdb's copy holds only in-frame clones and misses some; the assay was immunoSEQ multiplex PCR. The V and J calls and the clone size are those of that table, but D and trimming were determined from the DNA. The table has roughly 320,000 clones, approximately 84% seen once. Germline V gene data show CDR1 as SGHRS and CDR2 as YFSETQ. This CDR3 is 17 amino acids long. The trim removed 4 bases at V and 0 bases at J, leaving 7 bases unmatched. This chain connects TRBV5-1 to TRBJ2-1, with TRBD2 matching 10 bases. Material: PBMCs or T cells enriched from blood (not recorded which). The source of this sequence is a man younger than 45 who had recovered from COVID-19. CDR3 in amino acids: CASSELIAGGSYNEQFF. The CDR3 DNA is TGCGCCAGCAGCGAACTCATAGCGGGAGGCTCCTACAATGAGCAGTTCTTC.